Each of the 8 T cell receptor beta chains below was sequenced from the same sample in a study of cytomegalovirus exposure and HLA in healthy donors. The PCR used 60 Vbeta and 13 Jbeta primers. Sequencing was performed with immunoSEQ multiplex PCR; in TCRdb, only in-frame clones are kept and a portion is missing. The sample holds some 96,000 clones; approximately 76% are singletons and the top ten take roughly 19%. Sequencing was carried out using PBMCs. These receptors were taken from a woman between 55 and 75 years old in good health and CMV-seropositive.

V usage is TRBV28 and J usage is TRBJ1-1; perhaps TRBD1 as D (5 bases). V lost 6 bases, J lost 4 bases, and 21 bases lay in between. The CDR3 sequence is 16 residues long. Germline lookup yields CDR1 MDHEN and CDR2 SYDVKM. In DNA form, the CDR3 reads TGTGCCAGCAGACCCTCACCCCGAGGACAAACCACTGAAGCTTTCTTT. Its translation: CASRPSPRGQTTEAFF.

V is TRBV27 and J is TRBJ2-1; D is perhaps TRBD2 (6 bases). Trimming took 3 bases from V and 1 from J, leaving 10 bases between them. Germline V gives CDR1 MNHEY, CDR2 SMNVEV (reference sequence). CDR3 length: 15 residues. The DNA of the CDR3 is TGTGCCAGCAGTTTGGACGGGAGATCCTACAATGAGCAGTTCTTC. Translating it yields CASSLDGRSYNEQFF.

The CDR3 protein is CASSIGGKNTEAFF. The DNA of the CDR3 is TGTGCCAGTAGTATAGGAGGGAAGAACACTGAAGCTTTCTTT. The chain has TRBV19 and TRBJ1-1; unclear D gene. Per germline, CDR1 LNHDA and CDR2 SQIVND (reference sequence). The CDR3 extends over 14 amino acids. V lost 1 base to trimming and J lost 1 base, with 7 bases between them.

The chain links TRBV5-1 to TRBJ2-1, with 10 bases matching TRBD2. This CDR3 is built from 16 residues. V dropped 3 bases and J dropped 7; count of bases not matched to a gene: 10. CDR1 is SGHRS and CDR2 is YFSETQ in the germline V gene. The CDR3 is CASSSSGRVLGNEQFF. For the CDR3, the DNA is TGCGCCAGCAGCTCCAGCGGGAGGGTTCTAGGGAATGAGCAGTTCTTC.

The rearrangement links TRBV5-1 to TRBJ2-7, with 7 nucleotides matching TRBD1. This CDR3 comprises 14 residues. In germline, CDR1 is SGHRS, CDR2 YFSETQ. V gave up 0 bases and J gave up 2 bases; unmatched junction bases: 2. CDR3 loop: CASSLGDRAYEQYF. CDR3 in DNA: TGCGCCAGCAGCTTGGGTGACAGGGCCTACGAGCAGTACTTC.

The rearrangement uses TRBV25-1 and TRBJ2-7; tentative D call: TRBD2 (6 bases). This CDR3 spans 17 amino acids. V lost 4 bases to trimming and J lost 2 bases, with 21 bases between them. Looked up from germline, CDR1 is MGHDK and CDR2 is SYGVNS. The CDR3 DNA sequence: TGTGCCAGCAGTGCGATGGTAAGTAGCGGAGGCCCCTACGAGCAGTACTTC. Translating gives CASSAMVSSGGPYEQYF.

The rearrangement links TRBV7-9 to TRBJ2-5; 11 positions agree with TRBD2. The CDR3 runs 19 residues. J gave up 1 base and V 4 bases, and 14 bases lay outside the gene matches. Looked up from germline, CDR1 is SEHNR and CDR2 is FQNEAQ (reference sequence). The DNA of the CDR3 is TGTGCCAGCAGCTCGACCGGGACTAGCGGCCTACTAACCCAAGAGACCCAGTACTTC. It translates to CASSSTGTSGLLTQETQYF. Using reference TRBV7-9 and TRBJ2-5 for the parts outside the CDR3, the full variable domain is DTGVSQNPRHKITKRGQNVTFRCDPISEHNRLYWYRQTLGQGPEFLTYFQNEAQLEKSRLLSDRFSAERPKGSFSTLEIQRTEQGDSAMYLCASSSTGTSGLLTQETQYFGPGTRLLVL.

This chain uses TRBV2 with TRBJ2-7; D is uncertain. The V end lost 0 bases, the J end lost 0 bases, and 3 bases lay between the germline ends. This CDR3 contains 13 residues. Germline CDR1 and CDR2: SNHLY and FYNNEI. CDR3 loop: CASSEAASYEQYF. The CDR3 DNA follows: TGTGCCAGCAGTGAAGCGGCCTCCTACGAGCAGTACTTC.